The present TCR beta chain was sequenced within a study of blood T cell repertoires in COVID-19. Study summary: Spain, Italy and the United States supplied samples that represented acute and convalescent COVID-19. Sample material is recorded as cDNA or gDNA derived from T cells, B-cell-depleted T cells, or PBMCs.

CDR3 length: 16 residues. Germline CDR1 and CDR2: KGHDR and SFDVKD. The V segment lost 4 bases and the J segment 7 bases; nucleotides outside the gene matches: 6. The authors' processing: Nucleated cell number was recorded as an estimate derived from reference gene primer amplification. Some clones are missing from TCRdb's copy, which holds only in-frame ones; the method was immunoSEQ multiplex PCR. The V and J calls and clone size come from that table; D and trimming were worked out from the DNA. The repertoire consists of about half a million clones, with roughly 85% occurring once and the leading ten covering about 3.2%.

This receptor was obtained from a human donor in a cohort sampled during active COVID-19. What was sequenced was peripheral blood. The rearrangement links TRBV24-1 to TRBJ1-4, with TRBD1 matching over 12 bases. CDR3 nucleotide sequence: TGTGCCACCAGTGAATTTGGGACAGGGGGCGTTGAAAAACTGTTTTTT. This gives the protein CATSEFGTGGVEKLFF.